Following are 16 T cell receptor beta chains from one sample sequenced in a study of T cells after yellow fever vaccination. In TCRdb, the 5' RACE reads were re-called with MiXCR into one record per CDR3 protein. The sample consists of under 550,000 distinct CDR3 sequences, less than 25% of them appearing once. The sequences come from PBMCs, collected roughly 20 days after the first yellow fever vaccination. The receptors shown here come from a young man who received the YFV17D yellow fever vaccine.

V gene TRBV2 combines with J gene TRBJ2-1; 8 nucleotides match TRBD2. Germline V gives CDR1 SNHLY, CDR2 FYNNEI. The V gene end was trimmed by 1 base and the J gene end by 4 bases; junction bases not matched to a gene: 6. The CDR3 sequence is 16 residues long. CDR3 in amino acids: CASSEGAGGIYNEQFF. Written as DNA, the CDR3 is TGTGCCAGCAGTGAAGGCGCGGGGGGAATATACAATGAGCAGTTCTTC. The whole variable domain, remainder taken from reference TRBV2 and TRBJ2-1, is EPEVTQTPSHQVTQMGQEVILRCVPISNHLYFYWYRQILGQKVEFLVSFYNNEISEKSEIFDDQFSVERPDGSNFTLKIRSTKLEDSAMYFCASSEGAGGIYNEQFFGPGTRLTVL.

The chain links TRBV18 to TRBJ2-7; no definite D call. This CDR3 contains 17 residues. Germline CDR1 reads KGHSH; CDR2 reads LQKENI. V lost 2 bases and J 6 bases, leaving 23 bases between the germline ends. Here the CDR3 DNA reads TGTGCCAGCTCACCAAGCCATTCGGCGGCTGCGTTCTCCGAGCAGTACTTC. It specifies CASSPSHSAAAFSEQYF. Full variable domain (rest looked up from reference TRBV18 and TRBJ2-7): NAGVMQNPRHLVRRRGQEARLRCSPMKGHSHVYWYRQLPEEGLKFMVYLQKENIIDESGMPKERFSAEFPKEGPSILRIQQVVRGDSAAYFCASSPSHSAAAFSEQYFGPGTRLTVT.

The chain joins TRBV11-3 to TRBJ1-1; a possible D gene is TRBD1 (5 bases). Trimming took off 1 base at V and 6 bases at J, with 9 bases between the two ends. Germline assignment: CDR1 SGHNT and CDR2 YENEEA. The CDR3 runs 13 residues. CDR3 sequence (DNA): TGTGCCAGCAGCTTAGTGGGGGGGGCTGAAGCTTTCTTT. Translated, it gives CASSLVGGAEAFF.

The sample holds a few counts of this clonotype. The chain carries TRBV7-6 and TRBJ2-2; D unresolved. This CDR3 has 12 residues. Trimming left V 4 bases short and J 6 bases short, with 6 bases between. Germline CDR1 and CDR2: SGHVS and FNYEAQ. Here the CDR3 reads CASSSLPGELFF. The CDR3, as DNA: TGTGCCAGCAGCTCCCTCCCCGGGGAGCTGTTTTTT.

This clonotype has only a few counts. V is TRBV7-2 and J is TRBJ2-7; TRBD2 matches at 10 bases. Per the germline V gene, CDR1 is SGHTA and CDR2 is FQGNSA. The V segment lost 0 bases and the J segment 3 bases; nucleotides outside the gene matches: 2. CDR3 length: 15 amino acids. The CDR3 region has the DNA TGTGCCAGCAGCTTAGCTAGCGGGGGGATCTACGAGCAGTACTTC. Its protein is CASSLASGGIYEQYF.

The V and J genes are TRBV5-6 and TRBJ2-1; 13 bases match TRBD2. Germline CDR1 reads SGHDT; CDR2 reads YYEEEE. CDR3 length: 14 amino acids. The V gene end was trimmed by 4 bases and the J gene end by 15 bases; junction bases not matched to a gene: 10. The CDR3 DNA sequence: TGTGCCAGCAGCCAAACTAGCGGGGGGGCAAAATGGTTCTTC. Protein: CASSQTSGGAKWFF.

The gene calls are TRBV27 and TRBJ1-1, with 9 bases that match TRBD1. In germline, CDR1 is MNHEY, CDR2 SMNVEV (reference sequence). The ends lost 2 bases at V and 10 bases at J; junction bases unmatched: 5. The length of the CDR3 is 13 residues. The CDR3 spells CASSLNRGLVAFF. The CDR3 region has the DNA TGTGCCAGCAGTTTAAACAGGGGGCTAGTAGCTTTCTTT.

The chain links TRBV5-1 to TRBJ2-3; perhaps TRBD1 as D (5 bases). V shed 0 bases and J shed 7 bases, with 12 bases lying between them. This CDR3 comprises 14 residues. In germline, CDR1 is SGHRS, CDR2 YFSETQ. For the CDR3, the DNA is TGCGCCAGCAGCTTGGGACCCCAGGGAAATACGCAGTATTTT. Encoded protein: CASSLGPQGNTQYF.

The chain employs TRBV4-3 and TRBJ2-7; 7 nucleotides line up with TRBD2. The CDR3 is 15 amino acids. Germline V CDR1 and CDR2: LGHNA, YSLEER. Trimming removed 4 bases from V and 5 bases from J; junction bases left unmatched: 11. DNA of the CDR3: TGCGCCAGCAGCCCCCGGGGACGGGGAGGGGACGAGCAGTACTTC. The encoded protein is CASSPRGRGGDEQYF.

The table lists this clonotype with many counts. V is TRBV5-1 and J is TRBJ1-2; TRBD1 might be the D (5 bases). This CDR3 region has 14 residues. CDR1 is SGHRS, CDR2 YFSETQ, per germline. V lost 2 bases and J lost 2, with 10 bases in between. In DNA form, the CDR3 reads TGCGCCAGCAGCTTAGGGACCACCAACTATGGCTACACCTTC. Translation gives CASSLGTTNYGYTF.

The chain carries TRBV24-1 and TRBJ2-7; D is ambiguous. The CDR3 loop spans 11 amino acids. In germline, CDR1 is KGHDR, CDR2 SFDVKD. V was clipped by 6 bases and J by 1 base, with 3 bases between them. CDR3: CATSQSYEQYF. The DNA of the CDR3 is TGTGCCACCAGTCAATCCTACGAGCAGTACTTC.

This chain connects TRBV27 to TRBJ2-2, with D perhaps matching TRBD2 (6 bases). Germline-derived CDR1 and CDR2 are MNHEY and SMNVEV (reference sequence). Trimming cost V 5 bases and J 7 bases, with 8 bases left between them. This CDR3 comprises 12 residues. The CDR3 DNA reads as TGTGCCAGCAGTATGGACTACGGGGAGCTGTTTTTT. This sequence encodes CASSMDYGELFF.

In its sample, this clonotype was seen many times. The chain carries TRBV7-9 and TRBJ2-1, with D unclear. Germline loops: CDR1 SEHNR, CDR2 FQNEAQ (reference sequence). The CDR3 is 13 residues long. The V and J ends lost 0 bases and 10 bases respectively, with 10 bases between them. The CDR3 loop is CASSLALFGEQFF. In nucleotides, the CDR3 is TGTGCCAGCAGCTTAGCGCTCTTCGGAGAGCAGTTCTTC.

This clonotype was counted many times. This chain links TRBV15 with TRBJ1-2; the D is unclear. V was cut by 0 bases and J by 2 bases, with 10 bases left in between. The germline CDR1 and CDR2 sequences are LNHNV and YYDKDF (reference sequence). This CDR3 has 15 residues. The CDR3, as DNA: TGTGCCACCAGCAGAGATACCGGCGGGAACTATGGCTACACCTTC. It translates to CATSRDTGGNYGYTF. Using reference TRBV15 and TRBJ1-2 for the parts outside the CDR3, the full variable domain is DAMVIQNPRYQVTQFGKPVTLSCSQTLNHNVMYWYQQKSSQAPKLLFHYYDKDFNNEADTPDNFQSRRPNTSFCFLDIRSPGLGDTAMYLCATSRDTGGNYGYTFGSGTRLTVV.

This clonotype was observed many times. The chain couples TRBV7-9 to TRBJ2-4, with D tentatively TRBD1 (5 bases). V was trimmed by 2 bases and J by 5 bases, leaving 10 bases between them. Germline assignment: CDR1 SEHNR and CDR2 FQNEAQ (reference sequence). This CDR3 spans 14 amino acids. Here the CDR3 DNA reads TGTGCCAGCAGCTTACTTACAGGTCAAAACATTCAGTACTTC. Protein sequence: CASSLLTGQNIQYF.

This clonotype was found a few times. CDR3 nucleotide sequence: TGTGCCAGCAGCCTACGCGGGGGGCGGCTGATCGATGACGAGCAGTACTTC. Translated: CASSLRGGRLIDDEQYF. The chain combines TRBV4-2 with TRBJ2-7, with 8 bases fitting TRBD2. This CDR3 comprises 17 residues. CDR1 is LGHNA, CDR2 YNFKEQ, per germline. V shed 4 bases and J 5 bases; nucleotides not matched to a gene: 16.